What follows are 23 T cell receptor beta chains derived from one specimen sequenced in a study of tumor-infiltrating lymphocytes in primary liver carcinoma. Both RNA and DNA were isolated together from approximately 22-30 mg of bulk tissue that had not been sorted. Priming with a constant-region primer yielded TCR beta cDNA from approximately 500 ng total RNA. Researchers made the TCR beta libraries by running three nested multiplex PCR rounds with slightly modified ARM-PCR. It was with TRBV1-TRBV30 forward primers and a C-beta reverse primer that the first two PCR rounds were run, at roughly 10 cycles each. TCRdb reprocessed the multiplex PCR reads via MiXCR and lists one record per CDR3 protein. The sample includes approximately 190,000 distinct CDR3 sequences, 85% of them seen just once. Source material: tumor tissue from primary liver carcinoma. Every receptor here comes from a middle-aged man with primary liver carcinoma and hepatitis B virus infection.

As to this clonotype: As the CDR3 is not closed by the conserved phenylalanine or tryptophan, this likely results from a read error. The CDR3 nucleotides are TGCAGCGTTCCTGCGGCCCCGGCGGACGGCTACACCTTA. As protein: CSVPAAPADGYTL. The chain links TRBV29-1 to TRBJ1-2; no definite D call. The CDR3 runs to 13 residues. Germline V gives CDR1 SQVTM, CDR2 ANQGSEA. The V and J ends lost 5 bases and 8 bases respectively, with 18 bases between them.

Details on this clonotype: One end of the junction varies from germline; a read error may be responsible. This chain links TRBV5-4 with TRBJ2-3; 8 bases match TRBD2. Germline V gene lookup returns CDR1 SGHNT and CDR2 YYREEE (reference sequence). The CDR3 consists of 16 residues. The CDR3 coding sequence is TGTGCCAGCATGTTGGAAGGTAGCGGGGTCACAGATAGGCAGTATTTT. Translated: CASMLEGSGVTDRQYF.

As for this clonotype: One end of the junction fails to match germline, which may point to a read error. This chain links TRBV28 with TRBJ1-2; the match to TRBD1 covers 7 bases. Germline values: CDR1 MDHEN, CDR2 SYDVKM. This CDR3 comprises 16 residues. This chain's CDR3 is CANSTPPGTVTYGYTF. In DNA, the CDR3 is TGTGCCAACAGTACACCCCCCGGGACAGTGACCTATGGCTACACCTTC.

Comments on this clonotype: This could be a read error, since a much larger clone is one nucleotide away. The V call is TRBV28, the J call TRBJ2-7, with D maybe TRBD2 (6 bases). Germline lookup yields CDR1 MDHEN and CDR2 SYDVKM. This CDR3 has 15 amino acids. The CDR3 is CASSPPLGGPYERYF. The CDR3 nucleotides are TGTGCCAGCAGTCCACCCCTGGGAGGTCCTTACGAGCGGTACTTC. Combining the CDR3 with reference TRBV28 and TRBJ2-7 gives the whole variable domain DVKVTQSSRYLVKRTGEKVFLECVQDMDHENMFWYRQDPGLGLRLIYFSYDVKMKEKGDIPEGYSVSREKKERFSLILESASTNQTSMYLCASSPPLGGPYERYFGPGTRLTVT.

This clonotype was observed a single time. The gene calls are TRBV6-5 and TRBJ2-1, with 8 bases that match TRBD2. V lost 8 bases and J lost 8; bases outside the gene matches: 11. CDR3 length equals 14 residues. The V gene's germline CDR1 is MNHEY and CDR2 SVGAGI. This CDR3 reads CASPKLAGVDEQFF. The CDR3 DNA is TGTGCCAGCCCCAAGCTAGCGGGCGTGGATGAGCAGTTCTTC.

In this sample, this clonotype turned up many times. This chain uses TRBV12-3 or TRBV12-4 with TRBJ1-1; D may be TRBD1 (6 bases). This CDR3 has 16 amino acids. V was pared by 3 bases and J by 0 bases, with 14 bases between. As DNA, the CDR3 is TGTGCCAGCAGTTTCGGTCAGGGGAACATGAACACTGAAGCTTTCTTT. Encoded protein: CASSFGQGNMNTEAFF.

A word on this clonotype: A junction boundary mismatches the germline segment, possibly from a read error. The rearrangement links TRBV7-9 to TRBJ2-1, with 7 nucleotides matching TRBD1. The CDR3 runs to 15 residues. The V gene's germline CDR1 is SEHNR and CDR2 FQNEAQ (reference sequence). CDR3 sequence reads: CACRDSLTENNEQFF. CDR3 nucleotide sequence: TGTGCCTGCAGGGACAGTTTAACCGAAAACAATGAGCAGTTCTTC.

Details on this clonotype: One end of the junction does not line up with germline, which may come from a read error. The gene calls are TRBV11-2 and TRBJ2-7; 9 bases agree with TRBD2. The CDR3 covers 15 residues. Germline V gene sequence: CDR1 SGHAT, CDR2 FQNNGV. The CDR3 here is CANSSLAGASLDQYF. DNA of the CDR3: TGTGCCAACAGCTCGTTAGCGGGAGCGAGCCTCGACCAGTACTTC.

The chain recombines TRBV6-1 with TRBJ2-7; D unresolved. Germline CDR1 MNHNS, CDR2 SASEGT. CDR3 size: 15 residues. Trimming removed 6 bases from V and 3 bases from J, with 18 bases in between. CDR3 DNA: TGTGCCAGCAGGCGCCTAGTAAGGGTTCACTACGAGCAGTACTTC. Its translation is CASRRLVRVHYEQYF.

Points on this clonotype: An end of the junction does not agree with germline; a read error may underlie this. The rearrangement links TRBV5-4 to TRBJ2-3; TRBD2 matches at 7 bases. CDR3 size: 16 residues. Germline-derived CDR1 and CDR2 are SGHNT and YYREEE (reference sequence). CDR3 loop: CASSLIVGGPTDTKYF. CDR3 bases: TGTGCCAGCAGCTTGATCGTGGGAGGGCCCACAGATACGAAGTATTTT.

Turning to this clonotype: Since no conserved phenylalanine or tryptophan closes the CDR3, a read error is the likely cause. This chain links TRBV6-6 with TRBJ2-3; 8 bases match TRBD1. Germline V gene data show CDR1 as MNHNY and CDR2 as SVGAGI (reference sequence). The CDR3 is 14 amino acids. CDR3 DNA: TGTCCCAGCAGGTCTACAGGGGGTGGAGATACGCAGTATTAT. Its protein product is CPSRSTGGGDTQYY.

The rearrangement uses TRBV29-1 and TRBJ1-2; D is undetermined. From germline, CDR1 is SQVTM and CDR2 ANQGSEA. V was clipped by 7 bases and J by 5 bases, with 14 bases between them. The CDR3 has 12 residues. The CDR3 sequence is CSGRGFNYGYTF. The DNA of the CDR3 is TGCAGCGGACGAGGATTTAATTATGGCTACACCTTC.

In regard to this clonotype: A read error may account for a junction end that differs from germline. The V call is TRBV4-2, the J call TRBJ2-1; the D gene is possibly TRBD2 (6 bases). The CDR3 sequence is 14 residues long. CDR1 and CDR2 from the germline V gene are LGHNA and YNFKEQ. The CDR3: CASSRRGLYNEQFF. Here the CDR3 DNA reads TGTGCGAGCAGCCGGCGGGGACTGTACAATGAGCAGTTCTTC.

Worth noting for this clonotype: A read error may produce the germline difference seen at one junction end. V is TRBV6-1 and J is TRBJ2-1; 7 nucleotides agree with TRBD2. The germline CDR1 and CDR2 sequences are MNHNS and SASEGT. CDR3 length: 15 residues. CDR3 nucleotide sequence: TGTGCCAGCATCCCAAGGCTAGCGGCATGGGATGAGCCGTTCTTC. This codes for CASIPRLAAWDEPFF.

This clonotype was detected only once. Sequence at one end of the junction differs from germline and may be a read error. This chain joins TRBV6-2 or TRBV6-3 and TRBJ1-1; TRBD1 might be the D (5 bases). The CDR3 length is 11 residues. Looked up from germline, CDR1 is MNHEY and CDR2 is SVGEGT. In DNA, the CDR3 is TGTGCCAGCAGTGGGGGAACAGAAGTTTTCTTT. Translating it yields CASSGGTEVFF.

In regard to this clonotype: A much larger clone lies a single base off, so this may be a read error. The rearrangement joins TRBV29-1 to TRBJ2-7, with D possibly called TRBD1 or TRBD2 (7 bases each). This CDR3 has 12 residues. Germline lookup yields CDR1 SQVTM and CDR2 ANQGSEA. The CDR3 protein is CNVGGRGLEQYF. The CDR3, as DNA: TGCAACGTTGGAGGGAGGGGGCTCGAGCAGTACTTC.

A note on this clonotype: An end of the junction does not agree with germline; a read error may underlie this. V gene TRBV5-4 combines with J gene TRBJ2-7, with 7 bases that match TRBD2. There are 13 residues in the CDR3. Germline values: CDR1 SGHNT, CDR2 YYREEE (reference sequence). In nucleotides, the CDR3 is TGTGCCAGCAGCATACGGGACTACTACGAGGAGTACTTC. Protein sequence: CASSIRDYYEEYF.

About this clonotype itself: Here the CDR3 omits its conserved ending phenylalanine or tryptophan, so a read error is the likely source. The V call is TRBV12-3 or TRBV12-4, the J call TRBJ2-7, with 10 positions matching TRBD2. The ends lost 3 bases at V and 5 bases at J; junction bases unmatched: 4. The CDR3 is 14 residues long. The DNA of the CDR3 is TGTGCCAGCAGTTTGTTAGCGGGAGGCCACGAGCAGTACATC. The encoded protein is CASSLLAGGHEQYI.

The chain combines TRBV4-1 with TRBJ2-1, with a tentative D call TRBD2 (5 bases). The CDR3 contains 16 residues. Trimming shortened V by 6 bases and J by 4 bases, and 19 bases separated the two germline ends. Germline CDR1 is MGHRA and CDR2 is YSYEKL. CDR3 loop: CASSPELPRAYNEQFF. Here the CDR3 DNA reads TGCGCCAGCAGTCCCGAACTACCGAGGGCTTACAATGAGCAGTTCTTC.

This clonotype was seen a handful of times. The CDR3 does not close with the conserved phenylalanine or tryptophan, likely indicating a read error. This chain connects TRBV5-1 to TRBJ1-1, with D possibly being TRBD1 (5 bases). V lost 4 bases to trimming and J lost 7 bases, with 14 bases between them. The germline V gene encodes CDR1 SGHRS and CDR2 YFSETQ. The CDR3 loop spans 13 amino acids. In DNA, the CDR3 is TGCGCCAGCAGCGGGGGTAGTCAGCTTGAAGCTTTCCTT. Translation gives CASSGGSQLEAFL.

The chain uses TRBV7-8 and TRBJ2-7; 9 nucleotides line up with TRBD2. V was pared by 5 bases and J by 13 bases, with 18 bases of the junction left unmatched. This CDR3 is 15 amino acids long. Germline CDR1 SGHVS, CDR2 FQNEAQ. For the CDR3, the DNA is TGTGCCAGCAGCGCCATGACTAGCGGCCCCTACGACCATTACTTC. The encoded protein is CASSAMTSGPYDHYF.

Comment on this clonotype: This is likely a read error, given that the CDR3 carries no conserved phenylalanine or tryptophan at its end. This sequence joins TRBV6-1 and TRBJ2-4; D possibly corresponds to TRBD1 (6 bases). Germline V CDR1 and CDR2: MNHNS, SASEGT. CDR3 length equals 18 residues. The CDR3 spells CASSGETGFHRAKNIQYI. In nucleotides, the CDR3 is TGTGCCAGTAGTGGGGAGACAGGCTTTCATAGGGCCAAAAACATTCAGTACATC.

The rearrangement uses TRBV10-2 and TRBJ1-5; no definite D call. The germline V gene encodes CDR1 WSHSY and CDR2 SAAADI. This CDR3 has 16 amino acids. V was clipped by 2 bases and J by 6 bases, with 17 bases between them. CDR3 amino acids: CASSELYRGGSQPQHF. CDR3 coding DNA: TGCGCCAGCAGTGAGCTCTACCGGGGAGGGAGTCAGCCCCAGCATTTT.